This is a list of T cell receptor beta chains from one sample in a study of neoadjuvant nivolumab and ipilimumab in lung cancer. Only in-frame clones appear in the TCRdb table, and some are missing; sequencing was by immunoSEQ multiplex PCR. Of about 4,000 clones listed, approximately 80% are singletons. The sequences come from peripheral blood, collected after neoadjuvant nivolumab, alone or with ipilimumab, at or shortly before surgery. Receptors were obtained from an adult with non-small cell lung cancer. CDR3s include the opening cysteine and the closing phenylalanine or tryptophan. The order of the fields is V gene, clone size, D gene, J gene, CDR3 DNA, CDR3 protein. A D gene is named only where the DNA matches it firmly. Not all rows give a size; the values are once, few, many and, for expanded clones, a class.

TRBV6-6	-	TRBD1	TRBJ2-7	TGTGCCAGCAGCCTACCGGGACAGGGCGCCCAGCAGTACTTC	CASSLPGQGAQQYF
TRBV7-3	-	-	TRBJ1-1	TGTGCCAGCAGCTTATTAGGGTCGAACACTGAAGCTTTCTTT	CASSLLGSNTEAFF
TRBV5-4	-	TRBD2	TRBJ2-1	TGTGCCAGCAGCAATCCTAGCGGGGGGTCTCGCCGAGGGCAGTTCTTC	CASSNPSGGSRRGQFF
TRBV10-3	-	TRBD1	TRBJ1-1	TGTGCCACGGGGACAGGGCAAGCCACTGAAGCTTTCTTT	CATGTGQATEAFF
TRBV27	-	-	TRBJ1-6	TGTGCCAGCAGTTTATACAGGGATAATTCACCCCTCCACTTT	CASSLYRDNSPLHF
TRBV5-4	-	-	TRBJ1-5	TGTGCCAGCAGCTTGGCAGGGCAGCATCAGCCCCAGCATTTT	CASSLAGQHQPQHF
TRBV19	once	-	TRBJ2-7	TGTGCCAGTAGTATAGATCACCCCGGCTACGAGCAGTACTTC	CASSIDHPGYEQYF
TRBV19	once	TRBD2	TRBJ2-2	TGTGCCAGTAGCCTAGCGGGGAGGGACACCGGGGAGCTGTTTTTT	CASSLAGRDTGELFF
TRBV30	once	-	TRBJ1-5	TGTGCCTGGAGTCCCCCCGGGACGGGAAGGTTTGGGCCCCAGCATTTT	CAWSPPGTGRFGPQHF
TRBV5-6	-	-	TRBJ1-2	TGTGCCAGCAGCTTGGCGAGGGATGGCTACACCTTC	CASSLARDGYTF
TRBV9	-	-	TRBJ1-2	TGTGCCAGCACACAGGGCTTAAGTGGCTACACCTTC	CASTQGLSGYTF
TRBV19	-	TRBD1	TRBJ2-7	TGTGCCAGTAGCCAAACCGGGACAGGGGTATACGAGCAGTACTTC	CASSQTGTGVYEQYF
TRBV11-2	few	-	TRBJ1-2	TGTGCCAGCAGCTTAACTAACGCCAACTATGGCTACACCTTC	CASSLTNANYGYTF
TRBV4-2	few	-	TRBJ1-2	TGTGCCAGCAGCCAAGGAGGAACGGACGTCTATGGCTACACCTTC	CASSQGGTDVYGYTF
TRBV7-9	-	-	TRBJ1-1	TGTGCCAGCAGAGGAACTGGGGGTTTGACTGAAGCTTTCTTT	CASRGTGGLTEAFF
TRBV10-3	few	-	TRBJ1-5	TGTGCCATCAGTGATAGCAATCAGCCCCAGCATTTT	CAISDSNQPQHF
TRBV23-1	-	TRBD1	TRBJ2-4	TGCGCCAGCAGTGCGGGAACCCCGACAGGGGACATTCAGTACTTC	CASSAGTPTGDIQYF
TRBV18	few	-	TRBJ1-6	TGTGCCAGCTCACTCTCAGGGGCGATTAATTCACCCCTCCACTTT	CASSLSGAINSPLHF
TRBV10-3	-	TRBD1	TRBJ1-2	TGTGCCACCGCGATACAGGGGTTTCCTGGCTACACCTTC	CATAIQGFPGYTF
TRBV30	-	-	TRBJ1-5	TGTGCCTGGAGCAGAGGGTTACAGCCCCAGCATTTT	CAWSRGLQPQHF
TRBV4-1	-	TRBD2	TRBJ2-2	TGCGCCAGCAGCCAAGAACTAGCGGGAGGGGAGCTGTTTTTT	CASSQELAGGELFF
TRBV10-3	-	TRBD1	TRBJ1-5	TGTGCCATCAGTGAGTCTGCGGGGGCAGGGGGAAGCAATCAGCCCCAGCATTTT	CAISESAGAGGSNQPQHF
TRBV19	-	-	TRBJ1-2	TGTGCCAGTAGTATGGTGGTTAACTATGGCTACACCTTC	CASSMVVNYGYTF
TRBV28	-	TRBD1	TRBJ1-2	TGTGCCAGCAGTTTCCGGGACAGGAACTATGGCTACACCTTC	CASSFRDRNYGYTF
TRBV27	-	TRBD1	TRBJ1-5	TGTGCCACTACTGTTAAGGGACAGCCTTATAGCAATCAGCCCCAGCATTTT	CATTVKGQPYSNQPQHF
TRBV10-3	-	-	TRBJ1-1	TGTGCCATCAGTGTTCGGTCACAGGGAACGAACACTGAAGCTTTCTTT	CAISVRSQGTNTEAFF
TRBV7-2	-	-	TRBJ1-1	TGTGCCAGCAGCTTAGTGGTGACGAACACTGAAGCTTTCTTT	CASSLVVTNTEAFF
TRBV10-3	few	-	TRBJ1-5	TGTGCCATCAGTGAAGGGATCGGTCAGCCCCAGCATTTT	CAISEGIGQPQHF
TRBV30	-	-	TRBJ1-1	TGTGCCTGGAGTGTACTCTCTGAAGCTTTCTTT	CAWSVLSEAFF
TRBV6-5	-	TRBD1	TRBJ1-2	TGTGCCAGCAGTACCCGGACAGGTTTCTTTGGCTACACCTTC	CASSTRTGFFGYTF
TRBV5-1	-	TRBD1	TRBJ2-5	TGCGCCAGCAGCTCGACAGGGCAAGAGACCCAGTACTTC	CASSSTGQETQYF
TRBV7-9	-	-	TRBJ2-1	TGTGCCAGCAGCTTGGGAATATCGGGTAGTGAGCAGTTCTTC	CASSLGISGSEQFF
TRBV14	-	TRBD1	TRBJ2-1	TGTGCCAGCAGCCAAGGTAAAGGGACAGAGTACAATGAGCAGTTCTTC	CASSQGKGTEYNEQFF
TRBV19	-	-	TRBJ1-2	TGTGCCAGTAGTATAGATCTCCAGGGCTGGGGCTACACCTTC	CASSIDLQGWGYTF
TRBV4-1	-	-	TRBJ2-1	TGCGCCAGCAGCCAAGAAAGGGTGGGTAATGAGCAGTTCTTC	CASSQERVGNEQFF
TRBV14	once	-	TRBJ2-5	TGTGCCAGCAGCCAACCCCAAAAAGGGACCCAGTACTTC	CASSQPQKGTQYF
TRBV18	-	-	TRBJ1-4	TGTGCCAGCTCACCAGGTCCTCCCTTAAATGAAAAACTGTTTTTT	CASSPGPPLNEKLFF
TRBV7-2	-	-	TRBJ2-3	TGTGCCAGCAGCTCCAGGGGGGCAGATACGCAGTATTTT	CASSSRGADTQYF
TRBV5-4	-	-	TRBJ2-7	TGTGCCAGCAGCTCCAAGGACGGATTCTCCTACGAGCAGTACTTC	CASSSKDGFSYEQYF
TRBV14	-	-	TRBJ2-5	TGTGCCAGCAGCCAAGCCCCCGAGACCCAGTACTTC	CASSQAPETQYF
TRBV11-2	once	-	TRBJ2-7	TGTGCCAGCAGCTTAGGTCCTGGGGGGGAGCAGTACTTC	CASSLGPGGEQYF
TRBV6-5	once	-	TRBJ2-7	TGTGCCAGCAGCCCCCTTTCCAGCCGGGAGCAGTACTTC	CASSPLSSREQYF
TRBV6-6	-	-	TRBJ2-7	TGTGCCAGCAGTTACTCGACGGGCACCTACGAGCAGTACTTC	CASSYSTGTYEQYF
TRBV4-1	-	-	TRBJ1-2	TGCGCCAGCAGCCAAGCTGTGACACTAAACTATGGCTACACCTTC	CASSQAVTLNYGYTF
TRBV2	-	-	TRBJ2-2	TGTGCCAGCATGCGGGCCGACACCGGGGAGCTGTTTTTT	CASMRADTGELFF